The 28 T cell receptor beta chains reported below all come from one sample, sequenced in a study of blood T cell repertoires in COVID-19. Here immunoSEQ multiplex PCR was the method, and the copy in TCRdb shows in-frame clones only, minus some. The sample includes under 350,000 clones, 89% of them seen just once. Sequencing was done on a sample of peripheral blood. These receptors came from a man aged 45-60 years with acute or convalescent COVID-19.

The rearrangement joins TRBV24-1 to TRBJ2-2; 8 bases are shared with TRBD1. The J segment lost 6 bases and the V segment lost 2 bases, leaving 7 bases of the junction unmatched. CDR3 length: 16 residues. Per the germline V gene, CDR1 is KGHDR and CDR2 is SFDVKD. The CDR3 region is CATSDSRQGFAGELFF. CDR3 in DNA: TGTGCCACCAGTGATTCAAGACAGGGGTTTGCCGGGGAGCTGTTTTTT.

The genes are TRBV5-1 and TRBJ2-7, with D unclear. The ends were cut back, 0 bases at V and 3 bases at J, with 4 bases in the middle. From germline, CDR1 is SGHRS and CDR2 YFSETQ. This CDR3 comprises 12 residues. In nucleotides, the CDR3 is TGCGCCAGCAGCTTGGATCACTACGAGCAGTACTTC. This translates into CASSLDHYEQYF.

V is TRBV11-2 and J is TRBJ2-7, with 10 bases matching TRBD1. Per the germline V gene, CDR1 is SGHAT and CDR2 is FQNNGV. V shed 10 bases, J shed 6 bases, and the junction held 12 bases outside the gene matches. The length of the CDR3 is 14 residues. The chain's CDR3 is CATQLGTGAVEQYF. The CDR3, as DNA: TGTGCCACCCAGCTGGGGACAGGGGCAGTCGAGCAGTACTTC.

V and J are TRBV5-1 and TRBJ2-7, with no clear D. This CDR3 region has 15 residues. V dropped 3 bases and J dropped 0 bases, with 13 bases sitting between them. Germline V gene data show CDR1 as SGHRS and CDR2 as YFSETQ. CDR3 sequence (DNA): TGCGCCAGCAGCTCCCTGATGGGCCACTCCTACGAGCAGTACTTC. Translated: CASSSLMGHSYEQYF.

V is TRBV6-1 and J is TRBJ1-2, with 7 positions matching TRBD1. Looked up from germline, CDR1 is MNHNS and CDR2 is SASEGT. V lost 4 bases and J lost 8; bases outside the gene matches: 16. This CDR3 comprises 16 residues. The CDR3 DNA reads as TGTGCCAGCAGTGGAACCGTCTTACCGACAGGGCGCGGCTACACCTTC. Its translation is CASSGTVLPTGRGYTF.

CDR3 sequence: CASSRGQVEVNEQFF. Written as DNA, the CDR3 is TGTGCCAGCAGCCGCGGACAGGTCGAAGTAAATGAGCAGTTCTTC. This chain connects TRBV11-3 to TRBJ2-1, with TRBD1 matching over 7 bases. The CDR3 is 15 residues long. Per germline, CDR1 SGHNT and CDR2 YENEEA. J was trimmed by 7 bases and V by 5 bases; bases with no gene match: 11.

The chain joins TRBV7-8 to TRBJ1-3; no definite D call. Germline CDR1 reads SGHVS; CDR2 reads FQNEAQ. Deletions cut 4 bases from V and 4 bases from J, with 20 bases between. The CDR3 has 17 residues. In nucleotides, the CDR3 is TGTGCCAGCAGCTCCTCGCCTCGAGGGAGCCTCGGAAACACCATATATTTT. Amino acid sequence: CASSSSPRGSLGNTIYF.

For this clone: A read error may account for a junction end that differs from germline. V and J are TRBV4-1 and TRBJ2-1; 7 nucleotides align to TRBD2. This CDR3 is 17 amino acids long. Germline lookup yields CDR1 MGHRA and CDR2 YSYEKL. CDR3 residues: CATSPYRGGGGGNEQFF. The CDR3 DNA reads as TGCGCCACCAGCCCCTATCGCGGGGGTGGGGGGGGCAATGAGCAGTTCTTC.

The chain carries TRBV19 and TRBJ2-7; 7 bases are shared with TRBD1. CDR1 and CDR2 from the germline V gene are LNHDA and SQIVND (reference sequence). V gave up 5 bases and J gave up 5 bases; unmatched junction bases: 6. This CDR3 is built from 13 residues. CDR3 protein: CASSPTGSHEQYF. CDR3 bases: TGTGCCAGTAGTCCGACAGGGTCGCACGAGCAGTACTTC.

The chain recombines TRBV4-1 with TRBJ1-5, with D possibly matching TRBD1 (5 bases). V was cut by 0 bases and J by 9 bases, with 12 bases left in between. The CDR3 has 14 residues. Germline-derived CDR1 and CDR2 are MGHRA and YSYEKL. DNA of the CDR3: TGCGCCAGCAGCCAAGATGGGAGGGGTCGGCCCCAGCATTTT. Translating gives CASSQDGRGRPQHF.

V is TRBV29-1 and J is TRBJ1-4; TRBD1 matches at 9 bases. This CDR3 comprises 14 residues. CDR1 and CDR2 from the germline V gene are SQVTM and ANQGSEA. After removal of 6 bases from V and 6 bases from J, the junction contained 8 bases not matched to a gene. CDR3 nucleotides: TGCAGCGTCTATCCGGGACAGGGCTATGAAAAACTGTTTTTT. Its translation: CSVYPGQGYEKLFF.

The chain couples TRBV7-3 to TRBJ2-1; 9 nucleotides match TRBD2. Germline V lookup: CDR1 SGHTA, CDR2 FQGTGA. The J segment lost 7 bases and the V segment lost 4 bases, leaving 17 bases of the junction unmatched. CDR3 size: 18 residues. For the CDR3, the DNA is TGTGCCAGCAGCTCCAGTCCCTCCGCGGGGGGGCCGGATAATGAGCAGTTCTTC. Translating gives CASSSSPSAGGPDNEQFF. The variable domain in full, completed from reference TRBV7-3 and TRBJ2-1, reads GAGVSQTPSNKVTEKGKYVELRCDPISGHTALYWYRQSLGQGPEFLIYFQGTGAADDSGLPNDRFFAVRPEGSVSTLKIQRTERGDSAVYLCASSSSPSAGGPDNEQFFGPGTRLTVL.

V and J are TRBV5-1 and TRBJ2-5; 7 bases agree with TRBD1. Unmatched junction bases numbered 7, after V lost 4 bases and J lost 1 base. In germline, CDR1 is SGHRS, CDR2 YFSETQ. This CDR3 spans 15 amino acids. The CDR3 loop is CASSKTGVLQETQYF. The CDR3, as DNA: TGCGCCAGCAGCAAAACAGGGGTTCTCCAAGAGACCCAGTACTTC.

The rearrangement links TRBV7-9 to TRBJ2-7, with D perhaps TRBD1 (5 bases). CDR1 is SEHNR and CDR2 is FQNEAQ in the germline V gene (reference sequence). Trimming took 5 bases from V and 3 from J, leaving 14 bases between them. The CDR3 length is 14 residues. The CDR3 coding sequence is TGTGCCAGCAGCCCCCAAGGACATGGCTACGAGCAGTACTTC. This gives the protein CASSPQGHGYEQYF.

This chain connects TRBV11-3 to TRBJ1-4, with no clear D. The CDR3 has 12 residues. The ends were cut back, 5 bases at V and 12 bases at J, with 13 bases in the middle. Germline CDR1 and CDR2: SGHNT and YENEEA. The CDR3 coding sequence is TGTGCCAGCAGCCGAAACCCCGGGGAACTGTTTTTT. The encoded protein is CASSRNPGELFF.

This clone was recorded once. V is TRBV10-3 and J is TRBJ1-1; 11 nucleotides align to TRBD1. CDR3 length: 15 residues. Looked up from germline, CDR1 is ENHRY and CDR2 is SYGVKD. Trimming cost V 4 bases and J 1 base; bases outside gene matches: 2. The CDR3 DNA reads TGTGCCATCAGTGGTGGGACAGGGGGGAACACTGAAGCTTTCTTT. Its protein is CAISGGTGGNTEAFF.

V and J are TRBV3-1 (or the pseudogene TRBV3-2) and TRBJ2-7; TRBD1 agrees at 7 bases. CDR3 length: 15 amino acids. Germline V gene data show CDR1 as LGHDT and CDR2 as YNNKEL (reference sequence). V dropped 4 bases and J dropped 3; count of bases not matched to a gene: 9. This CDR3 reads CASSPSGTVLYEQYF. The CDR3 bases are TGTGCCAGCAGCCCATCCGGGACAGTACTCTACGAGCAGTACTTC.

The J gene is TRBJ2-2, the V gene TRBV7-2; TRBD1 matches 9 bases. Germline V gene data show CDR1 as SGHTA and CDR2 as FQGNSA. This CDR3 contains 14 residues. The junction had 4 bases not matched to a gene; V was cut back by 7 bases and J by 4 bases. The CDR3 loop is CASMGQGFTGELFF. CDR3 sequence (DNA): TGTGCCAGCATGGGACAGGGTTTCACCGGGGAGCTGTTTTTT.

Only a few counts were recorded for this clone. The genes are TRBV12-3 or TRBV12-4 and TRBJ1-4; unclear D gene. The CDR3 runs 12 residues. Trimming removed 6 bases from V and 4 bases from J, with 6 bases in between. CDR3 DNA: TGTGCCAGCAGAGCCTATAATGAAAAACTGTTTTTT. It yields the protein CASRAYNEKLFF.

V and J are TRBV29-1 and TRBJ2-1; 7 nucleotides match TRBD1. Germline CDR1 SQVTM, CDR2 ANQGSEA. The ends lost 4 bases at V and 4 bases at J; junction bases unmatched: 7. The CDR3 contains 14 residues. The CDR3 DNA is TGCAGCGTTGTCGACAGGGTACATTACAATGAGCAGTTCTTC. As protein: CSVVDRVHYNEQFF.

The table lists this clone with a few counts. The chain combines TRBV2 with TRBJ2-7, with TRBD1 as a possible D gene (5 bases). The germline V gene encodes CDR1 SNHLY and CDR2 FYNNEI. V was pared by 5 bases and J by 0 bases, with 11 bases between. This CDR3 is 14 amino acids long. This chain's CDR3 is CASSWGRPSYEQYF. The CDR3 DNA reads as TGTGCCAGCAGTTGGGGCCGTCCCTCCTACGAGCAGTACTTC.

V usage is TRBV19 and J usage is TRBJ1-1; D gene unclear. Trimming shortened V by 1 base and J by 4 bases, and 10 bases separated the two germline ends. The CDR3 length is 14 residues. Looked up from germline, CDR1 is LNHDA and CDR2 is SQIVND (reference sequence). CDR3: CASSIGPGFTEAFF. The DNA of the CDR3 is TGTGCCAGTAGTATAGGTCCGGGGTTCACTGAAGCTTTCTTT.

The gene calls are TRBV7-8 and TRBJ1-1; D gene unclear. Trimming left V 1 base short and J 4 bases short, with 13 bases between. The CDR3 spans 15 residues. Germline-derived CDR1 and CDR2 are SGHVS and FQNEAQ. The CDR3 reads CASSLVGRLSTEAFF. In nucleotides, the CDR3 is TGTGCCAGCAGCTTAGTGGGCAGACTAAGCACTGAAGCTTTCTTT. Variable domain in full (rest from reference TRBV7-8 and TRBJ1-1): GAGVSQSPRYKVAKRGQDVALRCDPISGHVSLFWYQQALGQGPEFLTYFQNEAQLDKSGLPSDRFFAERPEGSVSTLKIQRTQQEDSAVYLCASSLVGRLSTEAFFGQGTRLTVV.

This chain joins TRBV29-1 and TRBJ2-7; possible D gene TRBD2, 5 bases. Germline-derived CDR1 and CDR2 are SQVTM and ANQGSEA. This CDR3 region has 13 residues. V was clipped by 8 bases and J by 1 base, with 15 bases between them. DNA of the CDR3: TGCAGCATAGAGAGGGCAGAATCCTACGAGCAGTACTTC. Protein product: CSIERAESYEQYF.

This clone was seen more than once but under ten times. The chain recombines TRBV18 with TRBJ1-1; D uncertain. Germline CDR1 is KGHSH and CDR2 is LQKENI. V was pared by 2 bases and J by 1 base, with 8 bases between. This CDR3 comprises 14 residues. CDR3 sequence reads: CASSPGQTNTEAFF. In DNA form, the CDR3 reads TGTGCCAGCTCACCAGGGCAGACGAACACTGAAGCTTTCTTT.

The chain carries TRBV11-2 and TRBJ2-5; D is possibly TRBD2 (5 bases). The germline V and J ends were trimmed by 5 bases and 5 bases, with 18 bases remaining between them. The CDR3 totals 15 residues. Germline CDR1 reads SGHAT; CDR2 reads FQNNGV. CDR3 residues: CASSNKGNSGETQYF. For the CDR3, the DNA is TGTGCCAGCAGCAACAAGGGTAATTCGGGGGAGACCCAGTACTTC.

With respect to this clone: This specimen includes other DNA sequences encoding the same CDR3. This chain links TRBV10-3 with TRBJ1-2, with a weak D call TRBD1 (6 bases). Between the trimmed V and J ends, which lost 2 bases and 7 bases, there was a span of 8 bases. The germline V gene encodes CDR1 ENHRY and CDR2 SYGVKD. The CDR3 has 12 residues. In nucleotides, the CDR3 is TGTGCCATCAGTGAGGGGGGGGCTGGCTACACCTTC. Its translation: CAISEGGAGYTF.

The chain employs TRBV10-3 and TRBJ2-5; D unclear. Trimming took off 5 bases at V and 7 bases at J, with 11 bases between the two ends. The CDR3 loop spans 12 amino acids. In germline, CDR1 is ENHRY, CDR2 SYGVKD. CDR3 region: CAISPSLGTQYF. DNA for the CDR3: TGTGCCATCAGTCCTAGTTTGGGGACCCAGTACTTC.